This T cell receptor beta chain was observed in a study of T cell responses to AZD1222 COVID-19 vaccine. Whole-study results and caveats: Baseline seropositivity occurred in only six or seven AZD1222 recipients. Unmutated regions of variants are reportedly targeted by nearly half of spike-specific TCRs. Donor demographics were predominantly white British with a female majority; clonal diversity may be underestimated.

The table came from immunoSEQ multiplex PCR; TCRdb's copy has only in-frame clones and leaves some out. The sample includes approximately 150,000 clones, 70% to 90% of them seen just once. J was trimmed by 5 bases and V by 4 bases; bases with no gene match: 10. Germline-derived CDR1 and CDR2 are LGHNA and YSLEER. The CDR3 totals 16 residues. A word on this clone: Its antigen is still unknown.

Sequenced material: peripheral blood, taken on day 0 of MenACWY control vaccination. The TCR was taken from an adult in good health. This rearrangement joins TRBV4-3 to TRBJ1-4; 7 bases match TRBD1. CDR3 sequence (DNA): TGCGCCAGCAGCCCAGCCCGGGACAGTTGGAATGAAAAACTGTTTTTT. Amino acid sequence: CASSPARDSWNEKLFF.